This record looks at one TCR beta chain sequence and its context. The antigen is not known. V shed 3 bases and J shed 0 bases, with 7 bases lying between them. The CDR3 extends over 14 amino acids. Germline values: CDR1 SNHLY, CDR2 FYNNEI. These data originate in a study of shared clonotypes between healthy human individuals. The table came from immunoSEQ multiplex PCR; TCRdb's copy has only in-frame clones and leaves some out. The table shows about a million clones, with 65% to 80% occurring only once. Findings and caveats of the study: Sharing across four donors was highest in naive CD4 (around 5%) and lowest in memory CD8 (approximately 0.4%).

This rearrangement joins TRBV2 to TRBJ2-3; D is undetermined. The sequenced sample consisted of memory CD4+ T cells sorted from blood. Subset indicated: CD45RA-negative fraction. The receptor was derived from a man younger than 30 in good health. Here the CDR3 DNA reads TGTGCCAGCAGTGATGGTAGAAGCACAGATACGCAGTATTTT. Its translation: CASSDGRSTDTQYF.